Described below is a single T cell receptor (beta chain) sequence and its context. The data derive from a study of control samples from healthy donors and cancer patients. Sequencing used immunoSEQ multiplex PCR; TCRdb keeps in-frame clones, though not all of them. The data contain 150,000 to 200,000 clones, about 93% of them singletons. The germline CDR1 and CDR2 sequences are SGDLS and YYNGEE. Trimming stripped 3 bases from V and 3 bases from J, with 16 bases between. The CDR3 extends over 15 amino acids. The receptor was isolated from a man aged 18 to 29 in good health. The J gene is TRBJ2-7, the V gene TRBV9, with a weak D call TRBD1 (6 bases). Material: blood. Written as DNA, the CDR3 is TGTGCCAGCAGCGAATCTCAGGGGTCCTACTACGAGCAGTACTTC. It yields the protein CASSESQGSYYEQYF.